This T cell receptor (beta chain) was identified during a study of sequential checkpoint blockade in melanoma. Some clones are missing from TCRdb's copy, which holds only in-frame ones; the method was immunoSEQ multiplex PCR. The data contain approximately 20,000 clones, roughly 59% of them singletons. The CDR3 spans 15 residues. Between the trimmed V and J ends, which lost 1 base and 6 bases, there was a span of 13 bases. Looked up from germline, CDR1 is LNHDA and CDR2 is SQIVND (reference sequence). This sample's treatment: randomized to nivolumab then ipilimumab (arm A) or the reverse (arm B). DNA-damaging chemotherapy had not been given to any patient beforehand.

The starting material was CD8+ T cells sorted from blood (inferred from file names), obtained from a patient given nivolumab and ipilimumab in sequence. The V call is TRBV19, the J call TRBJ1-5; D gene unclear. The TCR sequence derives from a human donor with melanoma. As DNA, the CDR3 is TGTGCCAGTAGTATAGGCGAGGCCGGAGGTCAGCCCCAGCATTTT. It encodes CASSIGEAGGQPQHF.